A single sample gave rise to the 20 T cell receptor beta chains below, sequenced in a study of glioma-infiltrating T cells. Using RNA template, CDR3s of TCR alpha and beta were amplified with iRepertoire arm-PCR. Via MiXCR, TCRdb re-called the multiplex PCR reads, giving one row per CDR3 protein. This table has around 180,000 distinct CDR3 sequences, around 40% appearing once. Sequencing input: glioma tissue, nonneoplastic brain tissue, or PBMCs (not recorded which). The receptors were sampled from a human donor with low-grade glioma or glioblastoma, undergoing nonglioma brain surgery, or in good health (not recorded which).

The chain couples TRBV5-6 to TRBJ1-2; D remains unclear. Germline loops: CDR1 SGHDT, CDR2 YYEEEE. The CDR3 has 14 amino acids. Trimming took 4 bases from V and 4 from J, leaving 14 bases between them. The CDR3 DNA sequence: TGTGCCAGCAGCAGCAGGTACTTGACCTATGGCTACACCTTC. Residues: CASSSRYLTYGYTF.

Remarks on this clonotype: At one boundary the junction diverges from the germline segment, which might be a read error. V is TRBV7-2 and J is TRBJ2-1; the match to TRBD2 covers 7 bases. The CDR3 consists of 15 residues. Looked up from germline, CDR1 is SGHTA and CDR2 is FQGNSA. CDR3 region: CASSSSSGTSREEFF. In DNA, the CDR3 is TGTGCCAGCAGCTCTTCCAGCGGGACCTCCCGTGAGGAGTTCTTC.

Turning to this clonotype: Sequence at one end of the junction differs from germline and may be a read error. The chain couples TRBV6-6 to TRBJ1-1; no definite D call. Germline V lookup: CDR1 MNHNY, CDR2 SVGAGI (reference sequence). CDR3 length equals 13 residues. CDR3 in amino acids: CASSYTSDTESFF. The CDR3 DNA is TGTGCCAGCAGTTACACATCCGACACTGAATCTTTCTTT.

A word on this clonotype: Germline is not matched at one junction end, which may reflect a read error. The chain carries TRBV5-1 and TRBJ2-5; D remains unclear. CDR1 SGHRS and CDR2 YFSETQ come from the germline V gene. The CDR3 totals 14 residues. The CDR3 sequence: CVSSLEQIQETQYF. For the CDR3, the DNA is TGCGTCAGCAGCTTGGAACAGATTCAAGAGACCCAGTACTTC.

Comment on this clonotype: A much larger clonotype is one base distant, so this may be a read error. The genes are TRBV7-7 and TRBJ2-3, with D possibly matching TRBD1 (6 bases). There are 14 residues in the CDR3. The germline V gene has CDR1 SSHAT and CDR2 FNYEAQ (reference sequence). DNA of the CDR3: TGTGCCAGCAGCCCGGCACAGGGCGCAGATACGGAGTATTTT. It translates to CASSPAQGADTEYF. Variable domain in full (rest from reference TRBV7-7 and TRBJ2-3): GAGVSQSPRYKVTKRGQDVTLRCDPISSHATLYWYQQALGQGPEFLTYFNYEAQPDKSGLPSDRFSAERPEGSISTLTIQRTEQRDSAMYRCASSPAQGADTEYFGPGTRLTVL.

As to this clonotype: Without the conserved terminal phenylalanine or tryptophan, this CDR3 likely stems from a read error. This sequence joins TRBV20-1 and TRBJ2-5; D uncertain. The CDR3 has 16 amino acids. Germline V lookup: CDR1 DFQATT, CDR2 SNEGSKA (reference sequence). CDR3 sequence reads: CSGRPRVYQYRETQYL. CDR3 DNA: TGCAGTGGTAGACCACGAGTCTACCAGTACCGAGAGACCCAGTACCTC.

The sample holds many counts of this clonotype. The chain carries TRBV28 and TRBJ2-7; 11 bases are a match to TRBD1. J gave up 3 bases and V 6 bases, and 10 bases lay outside the gene matches. The germline V gene has CDR1 MDHEN and CDR2 SYDVKM. CDR3 length equals 16 residues. This CDR3 reads CASRSHRDRGGYEQYF. As DNA, the CDR3 is TGTGCCAGCAGATCTCACCGGGACAGGGGGGGCTACGAGCAGTACTTC.

With respect to this clonotype: A much larger clone is a single base away; this may be a read error. This rearrangement joins TRBV28 to TRBJ2-7; TRBD1 aligns across 7 bases. Germline loops: CDR1 MDHEN, CDR2 SYDVKM. This CDR3 is built from 15 residues. V trimming: 5 bases; J trimming: 5 bases; junction bases outside the gene matches: 12. CDR3 residues: CASSLPGTVYHEQYF. The CDR3 DNA reads TGTGCCAGCAGTCTTCCCGGGACAGTGTACCACGAGCAGTACTTC.

This clonotype was detected many times. The chain combines TRBV6-1 with TRBJ2-5, with D possibly matching TRBD2 (5 bases). The CDR3 sequence is 17 residues long. CDR1 and CDR2 from the germline V gene are MNHNS and SASEGT. The V end lost 5 bases, the J end lost 4 bases, and 23 bases lay between the germline ends. The CDR3 is CASSNPRTLLDRETQYF. DNA of the CDR3: TGTGCCAGCAGTAACCCCCGGACGCTACTAGACCGAGAGACCCAGTACTTC.

The gene calls are TRBV7-9 and TRBJ2-7, with D unclear. CDR1 and CDR2 from the germline V gene are SEHNR and FQNEAQ (reference sequence). The CDR3 contains 14 residues. Trimming shortened V by 2 bases and J by 5 bases, and 13 bases separated the two germline ends. CDR3 residues: CASSLLSGVHEQYF. The CDR3, as DNA: TGTGCCAGCAGCTTACTCTCTGGAGTCCACGAGCAGTACTTC.

This clonotype was found many times. J is TRBJ1-1 and V is TRBV28, with D tentatively TRBD1 (6 bases). Germline V lookup: CDR1 MDHEN, CDR2 SYDVKM. The ends were cut back, 5 bases at V and 4 bases at J, with 14 bases in the middle. CDR3 length: 14 amino acids. The CDR3 loop is CASSLRGSATEAFF. CDR3 coding DNA: TGTGCCAGCAGTCTCAGGGGATCGGCCACTGAAGCTTTCTTT.

In its sample, this clonotype was seen a few times. The chain employs TRBV10-3 and TRBJ1-2; D remains unclear. The CDR3 consists of 13 residues. CDR1 is ENHRY, CDR2 SYGVKD, per germline. Between the trimmed V and J ends, which lost 4 bases and 8 bases, there was a span of 14 bases. This CDR3 is CAISGGSGDGYTF. As DNA, the CDR3 is TGTGCCATCAGTGGGGGAAGTGGAGACGGCTACACCTTC.

This clonotype has at least ten counts. The rearrangement uses TRBV10-3 and TRBJ1-1; no definite D call. This CDR3 has 15 amino acids. Germline V gives CDR1 ENHRY, CDR2 SYGVKD. V was clipped by 5 bases and J by 0 bases, with 13 bases between them. CDR3 sequence reads: CAISRSAEMNTEAFF. The CDR3 region has the DNA TGTGCCATCAGTAGGTCGGCTGAGATGAACACTGAAGCTTTCTTT.

Points on this clonotype: Relative to the germline gene, one junction end is altered; a read error may explain this. CDR3 nucleotides: TGTGCCGGCAGCTTAGGGATATACGAGCAGTACTTC. Protein: CAGSLGIYEQYF. The chain joins TRBV7-9 to TRBJ2-7; D ambiguous. The CDR3 is 12 residues long. CDR1 is SEHNR and CDR2 is FQNEAQ in the germline V gene (reference sequence). Filled out from reference TRBV7-9 and TRBJ2-7, the complete variable domain reads DTGVSQNPRHKITKRGQNVTFRCDPISEHNRLYWYRQTLGQGPEFLTYFQNEAQLEKSRLLSDRFSAERPKGSFSTLEIQRTEQGDSAMYLCAGSLGIYEQYFGPGTRLTVT.

The V call is TRBV25-1, the J call TRBJ2-3, with no clear D. V lost 7 bases and J 3 bases, leaving 14 bases between the germline ends. CDR1 MGHDK and CDR2 SYGVNS come from the germline V gene. The CDR3 totals 14 residues. The CDR3 DNA reads TGTGCCAGCACTTACAGCTTTCAAACAGATACGCAGTATTTT. It yields the protein CASTYSFQTDTQYF. Based on the CDR3 plus reference TRBV25-1 and TRBJ2-3, the full variable domain is EADIYQTPRYLVIGTGKKITLECSQTMGHDKMYWYQQDPGMELHLIHYSYGVNSTEKGDLSSESTVSRIRTEHFPLTLESARPSHTSQYLCASTYSFQTDTQYFGPGTRLTVL.

The chain is built from TRBV19 and TRBJ2-1, with a possible D match to TRBD1 (6 bases). Trimming removed 1 base from V and 7 bases from J, with 11 bases in between. Germline V gene lookup returns CDR1 LNHDA and CDR2 SQIVND (reference sequence). The CDR3 contains 14 residues. This CDR3 reads CASSIGDQGNEQFF. DNA for the CDR3: TGTGCCAGTAGTATAGGTGATCAGGGGAATGAGCAGTTCTTC.

In regard to this clonotype: One base away lies a much larger clone, so this may be a sequencing read error. The V gene is TRBV3-1, the J gene TRBJ2-1; D is perhaps TRBD2 (5 bases). V lost 1 base and J lost 2, with 12 bases in between. The CDR3 is made up of 16 amino acids. In germline, CDR1 is LGHDT, CDR2 YNNKEL (reference sequence). The CDR3 loop is CASSQAPPGAYNEQFF. The CDR3 coding sequence is TGTGCCAGCAGCCAAGCACCCCCCGGGGCCTACAATGAGCAGTTCTTC.

As regards this clonotype: A much larger clone lies one base from this, so it may be a read error. Because it lacks the conserved phenylalanine or tryptophan at the end, this CDR3 is likely a read error. The gene calls are TRBV20-1 and TRBJ2-7; no firm D call. The CDR3 is 12 amino acids. Trimming pared 3 bases from V and 9 bases from J, leaving 15 bases between. The germline V gene encodes CDR1 DFQATT and CDR2 SNEGSKA (reference sequence). This chain's CDR3 is CSASSPAQGQYL. CDR3 in DNA: TGCAGTGCTAGTTCCCCGGCCCAAGGGCAGTACTTA.

V gene TRBV7-9 combines with J gene TRBJ2-7; no clear D gene. There are 13 residues in the CDR3. Germline CDR1 and CDR2: SEHNR and FQNEAQ (reference sequence). Trimming shortened V by 2 bases and J by 2 bases, and 7 bases separated the two germline ends. The CDR3 nucleotides are TGTGCCAGCAGCTTAATCGGTACCTACGAGCAGTACTTC. It specifies CASSLIGTYEQYF.

In its sample, this clonotype was seen many times. The V call is TRBV28, the J call TRBJ1-2; D is unclear. V was trimmed by 1 base and J by 8 bases, leaving 14 bases between them. The CDR3 covers 14 residues. Germline assignment: CDR1 MDHEN and CDR2 SYDVKM. CDR3 bases: TGTGCCAGCAGTTTATCTAAGACCGCAAGAGGCTACACCTTC. Translating it yields CASSLSKTARGYTF.